The next 8 T cell receptor beta chains were all read from a single sample in a study of shared clonotypes between healthy human individuals. The protocol was immunoSEQ multiplex PCR, while the TCRdb copy is restricted to in-frame clones and leaves out a portion. The sample has hundreds of thousands of clones, roughly 77% seen once; the top ten hold roughly 13%. Sequencing used PBMCs. These receptors came from a woman aged 40 to 50 in good health. Some clones in this sample may be carry-over from other donors' samples.

Notes on this clone: This sample also contains other DNA sequences that code for the same CDR3. This rearrangement joins TRBV11-2 to TRBJ2-7; a possible D gene is TRBD1 (6 bases). The V end lost 0 bases, the J end lost 3 bases, and 9 bases lay between the germline ends. The germline CDR1 and CDR2 sequences are SGHAT and FQNNGV. The length of the CDR3 is 14 residues. The CDR3 DNA reads TGTGCCAGCAGCTTAGAGGGGGCTAGCTACGAGCAGTACTTC. It codes for CASSLEGASYEQYF.

The rearrangement joins TRBV2 to TRBJ1-4; D might be TRBD1 (6 bases). This CDR3 is 16 amino acids long. The germline V and J ends were trimmed by 1 base and 10 bases, with 19 bases remaining between them. Germline V gene lookup returns CDR1 SNHLY and CDR2 FYNNEI. In DNA form, the CDR3 reads TGTGCCAGCAGTGAAGATGAGGGGACATTGACGGGAAAACTGTTTTTT. Translated, it gives CASSEDEGTLTGKLFF.

CDR3 region: CASSLLAGDEQYF. CDR3 DNA sequence: TGTGCCAGCAGTTTGCTAGCTGGGGACGAGCAGTACTTC. J is TRBJ2-7 and V is TRBV28, with D possibly being TRBD2 (5 bases). The CDR3 runs 13 residues. The germline gives CDR1 MDHEN, CDR2 SYDVKM. V lost 3 bases and J lost 5, with 11 bases in between. The full variable domain, in which reference TRBV28 and TRBJ2-7 provide the parts outside the CDR3, is DVKVTQSSRYLVKRTGEKVFLECVQDMDHENMFWYRQDPGLGLRLIYFSYDVKMKEKGDIPEGYSVSREKKERFSLILESASTNQTSMYLCASSLLAGDEQYFGPGTRLTVT.

The V call is TRBV27, the J call TRBJ2-2, with TRBD2 matching over 7 bases. After removal of 1 base from V and 8 bases from J, the junction contained 4 bases not matched to a gene. Germline V gives CDR1 MNHEY, CDR2 SMNVEV (reference sequence). The CDR3 covers 14 residues. The CDR3 DNA reads TGTGCCAGCAGTTTATGGGGGGGGATTGGGGAGCTGTTTTTT. It is translated as CASSLWGGIGELFF.

There are a few counts of this clone. The rearrangement links TRBV11-2 to TRBJ2-7; TRBD1 matches at 8 bases. The CDR3 extends over 14 amino acids. Germline CDR1 SGHAT, CDR2 FQNNGV. V lost 4 bases, J lost 5 bases, and 7 bases stayed unmatched. CDR3 protein: CASSSPRQGHEQYF. For the CDR3, the DNA is TGTGCCAGCAGCTCGCCCCGACAGGGGCACGAGCAGTACTTC.

The V call is TRBV9, the J call TRBJ2-5; 10 bases are shared with TRBD2. The CDR3 loop spans 17 amino acids. V shed 0 bases, J shed 4 bases, and the junction held 9 bases outside the gene matches. Per the germline V gene, CDR1 is SGDLS and CDR2 is YYNGEE. In DNA form, the CDR3 reads TGTGCCAGCAGCGTAGCGGCTAGCGGGAGTTTGGGAGAGACCCAGTACTTC. It encodes CASSVAASGSLGETQYF.

Turning to this clone: Different DNA sequences within this sample yield the same CDR3. The rearrangement joins TRBV28 to TRBJ2-7, with D unclear. Germline CDR1 and CDR2: MDHEN and SYDVKM. Trimming removed 2 bases from V and 6 bases from J, with 5 bases in between. This CDR3 is built from 11 residues. In DNA form, the CDR3 reads TGTGCCAGCAGTTTACGTGGCGAGCAGTACTTC. This codes for CASSLRGEQYF. The entire variable domain, with the rest obtained from reference TRBV28 and TRBJ2-7, is as follows: DVKVTQSSRYLVKRTGEKVFLECVQDMDHENMFWYRQDPGLGLRLIYFSYDVKMKEKGDIPEGYSVSREKKERFSLILESASTNQTSMYLCASSLRGEQYFGPGTRLTVT.

The V gene is TRBV9, the J gene TRBJ1-3; unclear D gene. Germline CDR1 reads SGDLS; CDR2 reads YYNGEE. With 0 bases removed from V and 1 base from J, the gap between germline ends came to 8 bases. The CDR3 consists of 15 residues. The CDR3 loop is CASSVDGVSGNTIYF. The CDR3, as DNA: TGTGCCAGCAGCGTAGACGGGGTTTCTGGAAACACCATATATTTT.